This T cell receptor (beta chain) was sequenced during a study of human T cells and chemical hapten exposure. Broader study findings: Sensitizing to DPC left TCRs with a frequency above 1 in 1000 unaltered. Patch test score rose with PT1 expanded TCRs, significant at 8, 16, 32, not 4.

Time point reported: patch test 1, 2 weeks after DPC sensitization. Sample treatment: therapeutic diphenylcyclopropenone sensitization with weekly scalp DPC. Details on this clonotype: As yet, its antigen is unknown.

Each cDNA molecule in the library carried unique molecular identifiers. From the RACE reads, TCRdb called clonotypes with MiXCR, one entry per CDR3 protein. The data show roughly 190,000 distinct CDR3 sequences, about 20% seen once. V dropped 5 bases and J dropped 2; count of bases not matched to a gene: 8. The CDR3 runs to 15 residues. Germline-derived CDR1 and CDR2 are SGHNT and YENEEA. The chain uses TRBV11-3 and TRBJ2-5; 7 positions agree with TRBD1. This clonotype was sampled from a woman in her forties or fifties with alopecia areata. Some clones in this sample may be carry-over from other donors' samples. Here the sequenced sample was whole blood, taken in connection with sensitization to the hapten diphenylcyclopropenone (DPC). The CDR3 loop is CASSRGGQFQETQYF. CDR3 bases: TGTGCCAGCAGCCGAGGGGGACAGTTTCAAGAGACCCAGTACTTC. Full variable domain (remainder filled in from reference TRBV11-3 and TRBJ2-5): EAGVVQSPRYKIIEKKQPVAFWCNPISGHNTLYWYLQNLGQGPELLIRYENEEAVDDSQLPKDRFSAERLKGVDSTLKIQPAELGDSAVYLCASSRGGQFQETQYFGPGTRLLVL.